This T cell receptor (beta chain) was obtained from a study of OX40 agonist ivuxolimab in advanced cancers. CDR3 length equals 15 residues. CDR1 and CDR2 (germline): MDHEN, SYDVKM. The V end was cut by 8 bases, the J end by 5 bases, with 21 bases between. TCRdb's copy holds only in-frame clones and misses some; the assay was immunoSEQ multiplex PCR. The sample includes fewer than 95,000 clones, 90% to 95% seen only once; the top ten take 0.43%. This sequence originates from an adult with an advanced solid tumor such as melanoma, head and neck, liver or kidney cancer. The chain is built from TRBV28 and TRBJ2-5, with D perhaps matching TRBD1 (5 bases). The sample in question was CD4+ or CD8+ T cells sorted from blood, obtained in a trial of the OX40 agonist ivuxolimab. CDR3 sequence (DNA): TGTGCCAGCCTTTCCCAGGGATTGTTGGGGGAGACCCAGTACTTC. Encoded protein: CASLSQGLLGETQYF.